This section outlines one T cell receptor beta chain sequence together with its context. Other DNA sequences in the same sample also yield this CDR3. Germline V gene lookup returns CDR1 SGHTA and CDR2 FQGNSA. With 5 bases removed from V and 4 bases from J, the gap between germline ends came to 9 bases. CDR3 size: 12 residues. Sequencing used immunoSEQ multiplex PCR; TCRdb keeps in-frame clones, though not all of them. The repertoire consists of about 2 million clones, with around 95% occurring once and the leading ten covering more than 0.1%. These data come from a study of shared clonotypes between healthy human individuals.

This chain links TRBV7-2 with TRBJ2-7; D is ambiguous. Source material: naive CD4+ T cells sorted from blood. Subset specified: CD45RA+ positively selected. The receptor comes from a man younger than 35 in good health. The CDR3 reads CASSPLGYEQYF. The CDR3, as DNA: TGTGCCAGCAGCCCTTTGGGATACGAGCAGTACTTC.